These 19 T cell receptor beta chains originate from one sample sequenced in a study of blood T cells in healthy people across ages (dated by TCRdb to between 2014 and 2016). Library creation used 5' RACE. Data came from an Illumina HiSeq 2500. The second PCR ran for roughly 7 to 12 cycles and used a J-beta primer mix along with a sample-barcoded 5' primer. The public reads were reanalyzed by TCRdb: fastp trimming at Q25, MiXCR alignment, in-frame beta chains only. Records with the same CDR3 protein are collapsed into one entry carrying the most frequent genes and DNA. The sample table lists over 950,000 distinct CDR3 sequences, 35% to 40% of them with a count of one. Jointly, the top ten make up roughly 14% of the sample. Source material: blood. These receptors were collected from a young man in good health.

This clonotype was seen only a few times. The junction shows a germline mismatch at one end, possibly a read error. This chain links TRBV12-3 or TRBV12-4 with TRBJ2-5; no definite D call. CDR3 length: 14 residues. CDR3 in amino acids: CAGSLGFGQETQYF. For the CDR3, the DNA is TGTGCCGGCAGTTTAGGGTTTGGACAAGAGACCCAGTACTTC.

Here the CDR3 DNA reads TGCAGTGCTTCCCCAGATAACTCCTACAATGAGCAGTTCTTC. Amino acid sequence: CSASPDNSYNEQFF. V and J are TRBV20-1 and TRBJ2-1; D is unclear. Per the germline V gene, CDR1 is DFQATT and CDR2 is SNEGSKA (reference sequence). The CDR3 spans 14 residues. Trimming stripped 5 bases from V and 0 bases from J, with 11 bases between.

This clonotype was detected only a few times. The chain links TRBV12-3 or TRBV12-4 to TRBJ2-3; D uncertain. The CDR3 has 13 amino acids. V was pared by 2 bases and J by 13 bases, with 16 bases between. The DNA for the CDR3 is TGTGCCAGCAGTTTATTGTATCCTGACATTGAGTATTTT. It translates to CASSLLYPDIEYF.

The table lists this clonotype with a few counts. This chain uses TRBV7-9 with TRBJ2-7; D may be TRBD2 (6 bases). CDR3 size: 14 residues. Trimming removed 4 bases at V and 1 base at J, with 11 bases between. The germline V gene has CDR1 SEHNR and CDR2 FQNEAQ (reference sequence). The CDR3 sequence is CASSSEGRSYEQYF. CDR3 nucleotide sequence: TGTGCCAGCAGCTCCGAAGGGAGGTCCTACGAGCAGTACTTC.

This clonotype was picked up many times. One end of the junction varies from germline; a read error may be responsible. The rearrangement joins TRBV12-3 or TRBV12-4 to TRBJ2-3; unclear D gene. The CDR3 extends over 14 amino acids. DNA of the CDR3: TGCGCCAGCAGCTTGGCCGGGTTCACAGATACGCAGTATTTT. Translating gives CASSLAGFTDTQYF.

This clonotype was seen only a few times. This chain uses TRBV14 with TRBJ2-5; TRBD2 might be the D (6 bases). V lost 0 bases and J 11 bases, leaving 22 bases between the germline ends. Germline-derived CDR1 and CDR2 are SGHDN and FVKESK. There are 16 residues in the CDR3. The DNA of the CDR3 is TGTGCCAGCAGCCAAGACGGGGGACTTCTCCCGGATGAGCAGTACTTC. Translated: CASSQDGGLLPDEQYF.

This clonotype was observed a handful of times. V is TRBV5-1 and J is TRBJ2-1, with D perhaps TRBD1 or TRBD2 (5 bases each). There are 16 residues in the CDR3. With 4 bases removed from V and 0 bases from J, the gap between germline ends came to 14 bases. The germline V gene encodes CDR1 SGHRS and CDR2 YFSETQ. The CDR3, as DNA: TGCGCCAGCAGCCCAGGGACGTCTAGCTCCTACAATGAGCAGTTCTTC. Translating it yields CASSPGTSSSYNEQFF.

CDR3 nucleotides: TGTGCCAGCAGTCGTACAGGGGGAACCTCCTACAATGAGCAGTTCTTC. It specifies CASSRTGGTSYNEQFF. The chain combines TRBV6-5 with TRBJ2-1; TRBD1 matches at 8 bases. V shed 5 bases and J 0 bases; nucleotides not matched to a gene: 6. This CDR3 spans 16 amino acids. Germline values: CDR1 MNHEY, CDR2 SVGAGI.

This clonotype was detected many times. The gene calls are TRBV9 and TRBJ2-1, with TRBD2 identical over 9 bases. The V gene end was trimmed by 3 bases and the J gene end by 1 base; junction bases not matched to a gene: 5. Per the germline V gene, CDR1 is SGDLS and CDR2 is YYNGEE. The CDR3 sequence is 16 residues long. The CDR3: CASSARAGGSYNEQFF. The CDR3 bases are TGTGCCAGCAGCGCCAGAGCGGGGGGATCCTACAATGAGCAGTTCTTC.

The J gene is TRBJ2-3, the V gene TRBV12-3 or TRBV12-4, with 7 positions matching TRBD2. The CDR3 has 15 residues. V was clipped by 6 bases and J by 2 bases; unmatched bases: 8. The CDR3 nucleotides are TGTGCCAGCAGAGGCGGGGGACTCCTCACAGATACGCAGTATTTT. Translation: CASRGGGLLTDTQYF.

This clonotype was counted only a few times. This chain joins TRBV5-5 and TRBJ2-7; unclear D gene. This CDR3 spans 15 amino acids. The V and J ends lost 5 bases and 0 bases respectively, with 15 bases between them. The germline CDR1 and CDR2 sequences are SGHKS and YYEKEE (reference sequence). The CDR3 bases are TGTGCCAGCAGGGTCTTGGGTTCTAGCTCCTACGAGCAGTACTTC. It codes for CASRVLGSSSYEQYF. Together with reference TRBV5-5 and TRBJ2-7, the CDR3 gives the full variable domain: DAGVTQSPTHLIKTRGQQVTLRCSPISGHKSVSWYQQVLGQGPQFIFQYYEKEERGRGNFPDRFSARQFPNYSSELNVNALLLGDSALYLCASRVLGSSSYEQYFGPGTRLTVT.

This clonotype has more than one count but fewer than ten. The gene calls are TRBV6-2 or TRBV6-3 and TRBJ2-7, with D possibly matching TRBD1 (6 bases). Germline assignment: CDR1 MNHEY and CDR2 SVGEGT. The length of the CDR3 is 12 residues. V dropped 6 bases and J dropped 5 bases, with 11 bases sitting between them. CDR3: CASRSAGDEQYF. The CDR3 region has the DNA TGTGCCAGCAGATCCGCAGGGGACGAGCAGTACTTC.

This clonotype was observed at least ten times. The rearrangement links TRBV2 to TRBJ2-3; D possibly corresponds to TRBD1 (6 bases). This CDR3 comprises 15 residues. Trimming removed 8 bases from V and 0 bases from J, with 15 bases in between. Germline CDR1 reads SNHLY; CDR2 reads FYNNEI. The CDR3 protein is CASGATGFSTDTQYF. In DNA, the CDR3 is TGTGCCAGCGGGGCCACAGGGTTCAGCACAGATACGCAGTATTTT.

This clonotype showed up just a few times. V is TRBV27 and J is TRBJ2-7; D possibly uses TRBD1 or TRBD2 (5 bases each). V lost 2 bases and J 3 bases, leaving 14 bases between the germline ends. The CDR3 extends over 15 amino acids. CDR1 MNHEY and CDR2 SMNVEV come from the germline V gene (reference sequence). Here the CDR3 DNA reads TGTGCCAGCAGTTTAGCCCGACAGAGGGGCTACGAGCAGTACTTC. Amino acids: CASSLARQRGYEQYF.

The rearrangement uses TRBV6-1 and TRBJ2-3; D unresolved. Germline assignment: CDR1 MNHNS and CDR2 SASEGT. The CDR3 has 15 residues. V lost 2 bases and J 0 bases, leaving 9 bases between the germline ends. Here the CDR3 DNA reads TGTGCCAGCAGTGAACCGGTTACTAGCACAGATACGCAGTATTTT. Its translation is CASSEPVTSTDTQYF.

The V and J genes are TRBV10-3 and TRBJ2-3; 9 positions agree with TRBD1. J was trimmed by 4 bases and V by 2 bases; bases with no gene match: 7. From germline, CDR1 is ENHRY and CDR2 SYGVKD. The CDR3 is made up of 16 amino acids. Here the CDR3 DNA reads TGTGCCATCAGTGAGGACCTGGGACAGGGTCCAGATACGCAGTATTTT. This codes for CAISEDLGQGPDTQYF.

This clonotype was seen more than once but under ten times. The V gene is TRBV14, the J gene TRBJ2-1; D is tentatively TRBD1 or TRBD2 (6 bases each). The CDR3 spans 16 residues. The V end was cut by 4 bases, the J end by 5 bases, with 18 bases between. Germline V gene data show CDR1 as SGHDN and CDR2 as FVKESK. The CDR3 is CASSPNLGGPHNEQFF. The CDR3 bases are TGTGCCAGCAGCCCTAACTTGGGGGGCCCGCACAATGAGCAGTTCTTC. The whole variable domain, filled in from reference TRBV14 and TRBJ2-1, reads EAGVTQFPSHSVIEKGQTVTLRCDPISGHDNLYWYRRVMGKEIKFLLHFVKESKQDESGMPNNRFLAERTGGTYSTLKVQPAELEDSGVYFCASSPNLGGPHNEQFFGPGTRLTVL.

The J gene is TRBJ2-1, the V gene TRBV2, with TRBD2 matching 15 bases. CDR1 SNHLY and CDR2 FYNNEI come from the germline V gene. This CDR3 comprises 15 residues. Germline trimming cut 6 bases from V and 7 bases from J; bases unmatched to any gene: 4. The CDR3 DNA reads TGTGCCAGCAGATTGGGACTAGCGGGGGGAAATGAGCAGTTCTTC. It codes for CASRLGLAGGNEQFF.

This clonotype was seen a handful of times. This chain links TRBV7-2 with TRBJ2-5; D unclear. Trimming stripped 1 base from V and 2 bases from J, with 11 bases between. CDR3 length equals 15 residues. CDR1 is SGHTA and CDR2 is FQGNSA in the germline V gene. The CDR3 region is CASSLGRAPQETQYF. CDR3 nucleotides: TGTGCCAGCAGCTTAGGTCGTGCGCCGCAAGAGACCCAGTACTTC.